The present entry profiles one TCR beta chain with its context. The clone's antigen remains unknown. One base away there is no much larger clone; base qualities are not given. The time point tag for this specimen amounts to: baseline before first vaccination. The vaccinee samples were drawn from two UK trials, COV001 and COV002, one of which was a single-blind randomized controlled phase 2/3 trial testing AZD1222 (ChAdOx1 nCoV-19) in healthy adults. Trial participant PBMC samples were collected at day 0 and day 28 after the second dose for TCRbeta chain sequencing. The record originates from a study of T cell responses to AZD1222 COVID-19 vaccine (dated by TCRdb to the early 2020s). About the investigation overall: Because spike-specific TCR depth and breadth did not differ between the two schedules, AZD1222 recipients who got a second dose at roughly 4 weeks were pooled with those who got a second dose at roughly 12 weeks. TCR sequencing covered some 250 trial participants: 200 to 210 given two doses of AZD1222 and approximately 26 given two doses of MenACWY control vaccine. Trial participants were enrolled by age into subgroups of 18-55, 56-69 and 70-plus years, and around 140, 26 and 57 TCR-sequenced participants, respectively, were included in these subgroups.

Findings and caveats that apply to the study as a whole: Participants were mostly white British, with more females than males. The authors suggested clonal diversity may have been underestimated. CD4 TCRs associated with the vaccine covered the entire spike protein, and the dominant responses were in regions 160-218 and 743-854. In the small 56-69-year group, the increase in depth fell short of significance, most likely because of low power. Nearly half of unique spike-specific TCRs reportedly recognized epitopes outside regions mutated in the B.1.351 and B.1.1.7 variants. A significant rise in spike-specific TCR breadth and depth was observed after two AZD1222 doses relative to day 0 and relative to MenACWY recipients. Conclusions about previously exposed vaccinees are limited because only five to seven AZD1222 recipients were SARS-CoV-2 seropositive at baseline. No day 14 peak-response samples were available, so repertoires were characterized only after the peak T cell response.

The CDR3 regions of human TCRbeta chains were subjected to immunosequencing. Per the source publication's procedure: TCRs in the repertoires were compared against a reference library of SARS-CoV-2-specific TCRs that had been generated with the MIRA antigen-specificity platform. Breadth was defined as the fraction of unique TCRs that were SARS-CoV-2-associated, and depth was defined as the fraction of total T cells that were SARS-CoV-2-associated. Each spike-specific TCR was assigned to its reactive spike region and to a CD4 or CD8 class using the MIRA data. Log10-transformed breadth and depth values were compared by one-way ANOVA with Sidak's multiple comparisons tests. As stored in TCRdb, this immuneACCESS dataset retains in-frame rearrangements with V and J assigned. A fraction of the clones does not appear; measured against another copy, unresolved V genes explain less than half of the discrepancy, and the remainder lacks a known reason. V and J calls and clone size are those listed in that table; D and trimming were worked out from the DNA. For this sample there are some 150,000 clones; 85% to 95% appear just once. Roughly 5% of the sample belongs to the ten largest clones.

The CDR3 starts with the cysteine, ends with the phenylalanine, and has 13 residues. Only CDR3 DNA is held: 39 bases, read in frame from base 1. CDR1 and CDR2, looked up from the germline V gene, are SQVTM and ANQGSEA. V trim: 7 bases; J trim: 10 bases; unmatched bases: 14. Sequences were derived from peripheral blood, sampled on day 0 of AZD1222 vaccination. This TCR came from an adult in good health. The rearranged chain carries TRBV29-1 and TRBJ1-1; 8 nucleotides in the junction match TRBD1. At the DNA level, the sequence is TGCAGCGCTAAGACAGGGGACAGCCGGGGAGCTTTCTTT. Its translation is CSAKTGDSRGAFF.